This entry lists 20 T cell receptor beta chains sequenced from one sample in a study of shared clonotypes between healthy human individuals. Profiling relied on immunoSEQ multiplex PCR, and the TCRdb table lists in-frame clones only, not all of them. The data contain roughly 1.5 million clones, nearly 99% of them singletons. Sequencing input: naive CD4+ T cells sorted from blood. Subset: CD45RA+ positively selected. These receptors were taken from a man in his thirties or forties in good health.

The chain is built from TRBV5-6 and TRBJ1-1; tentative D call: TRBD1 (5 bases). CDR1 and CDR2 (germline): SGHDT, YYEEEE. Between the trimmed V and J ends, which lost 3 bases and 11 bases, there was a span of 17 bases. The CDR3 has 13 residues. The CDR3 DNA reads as TGTGCCAGCAGCTGGGACGTCTCACCGAGGGCTTTCTTT. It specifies CASSWDVSPRAFF.

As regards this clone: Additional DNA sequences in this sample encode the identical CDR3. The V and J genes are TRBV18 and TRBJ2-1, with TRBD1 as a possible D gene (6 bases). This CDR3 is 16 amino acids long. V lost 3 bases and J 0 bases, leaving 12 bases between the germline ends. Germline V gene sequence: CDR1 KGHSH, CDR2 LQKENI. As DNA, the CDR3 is TGTGCCAGCTCACCCGTGAGGGGGAGCTCCTACAATGAGCAGTTCTTC. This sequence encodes CASSPVRGSSYNEQFF.

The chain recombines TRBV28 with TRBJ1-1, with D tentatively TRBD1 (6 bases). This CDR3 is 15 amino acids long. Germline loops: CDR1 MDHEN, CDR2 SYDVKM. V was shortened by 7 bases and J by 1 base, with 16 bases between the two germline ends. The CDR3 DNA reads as TGTGCCAGCATCGAGGGGGGCCTCACGAACACTGAAGCTTTCTTT. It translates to CASIEGGLTNTEAFF.

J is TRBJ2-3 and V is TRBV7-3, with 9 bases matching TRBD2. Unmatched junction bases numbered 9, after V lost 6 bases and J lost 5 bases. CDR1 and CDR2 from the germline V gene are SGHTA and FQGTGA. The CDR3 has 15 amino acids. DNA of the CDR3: TGTGCCAGCAGTTTCCTAGCGGGATATAGAGATACGCAGTATTTT. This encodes CASSFLAGYRDTQYF.

CDR3 coding DNA: TGCGCCAGCAGTCACGGGACAGCCTACTACGAGCAGTACTTC. Its protein product is CASSHGTAYYEQYF. The V call is TRBV10-2, the J call TRBJ2-7; 7 bases agree with TRBD1. Germline V gene lookup returns CDR1 WSHSY and CDR2 SAAADI. Germline trimming cut 5 bases from V and 3 bases from J; bases unmatched to any gene: 7. The CDR3 is 14 amino acids.

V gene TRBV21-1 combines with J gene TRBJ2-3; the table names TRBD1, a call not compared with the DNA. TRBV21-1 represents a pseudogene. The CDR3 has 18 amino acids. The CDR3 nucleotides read TGTGCCAGCAGCAAAGTCATATCAGGGGGCAATTGCACAGATACGCAGTATTTT. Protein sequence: CASSKVISGGNCTDTQYF.

The CDR3 DNA sequence: TGCGCCAGCAGCTTGGCCAAGGGACTAGCTCTCCCCTACAATGAGCAGTTCTTC. Translating gives CASSLAKGLALPYNEQFF. The J gene is TRBJ2-1, the V gene TRBV5-1; 9 bases fit TRBD2. The trim removed 0 bases at V and 2 bases at J, leaving 9 bases unmatched. The CDR3 spans 18 residues. CDR1 and CDR2 from the germline V gene are SGHRS and YFSETQ.

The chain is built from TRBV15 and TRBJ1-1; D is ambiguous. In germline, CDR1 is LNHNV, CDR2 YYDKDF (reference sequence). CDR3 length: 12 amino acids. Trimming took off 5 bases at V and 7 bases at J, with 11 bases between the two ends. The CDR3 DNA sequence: TGTGCCACCAGCTCCCCCATATATGAAGCTTTCTTT. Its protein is CATSSPIYEAFF.

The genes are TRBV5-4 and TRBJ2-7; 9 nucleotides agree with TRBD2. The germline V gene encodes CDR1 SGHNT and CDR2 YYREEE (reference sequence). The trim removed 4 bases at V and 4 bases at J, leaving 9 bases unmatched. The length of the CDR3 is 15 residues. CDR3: CASSASTSGAYEQYF. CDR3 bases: TGTGCCAGCAGCGCCTCGACTAGCGGAGCTTACGAGCAGTACTTC. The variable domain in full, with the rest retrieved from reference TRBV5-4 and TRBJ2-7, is ETGVTQSPTHLIKTRGQQVTLRCSSQSGHNTVSWYQQALGQGPQFIFQYYREEENGRGNFPPRFSGLQFPNYSSELNVNALELDDSALYLCASSASTSGAYEQYFGPGTRLTVT.

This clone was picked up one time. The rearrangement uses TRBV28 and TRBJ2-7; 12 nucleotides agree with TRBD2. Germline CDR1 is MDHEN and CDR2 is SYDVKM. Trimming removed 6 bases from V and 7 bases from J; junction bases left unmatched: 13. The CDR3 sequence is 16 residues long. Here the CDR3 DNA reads TGTGCCAGCAGAGAGCCGACTAGCGGGAGAGAAGGGGAGCAGTACTTC. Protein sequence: CASREPTSGREGEQYF.

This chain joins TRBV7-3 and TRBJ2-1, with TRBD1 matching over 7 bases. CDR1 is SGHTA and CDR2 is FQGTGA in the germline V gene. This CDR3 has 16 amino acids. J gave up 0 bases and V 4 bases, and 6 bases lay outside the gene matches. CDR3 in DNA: TGTGCCAGCAGCTCGAGACAGGGCCTCTCCTACAATGAGCAGTTCTTC. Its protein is CASSSRQGLSYNEQFF.

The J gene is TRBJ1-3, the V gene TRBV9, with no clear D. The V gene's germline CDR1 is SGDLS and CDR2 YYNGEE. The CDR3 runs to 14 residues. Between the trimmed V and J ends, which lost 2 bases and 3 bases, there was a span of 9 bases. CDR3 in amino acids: CASSVQRYGNTIYF. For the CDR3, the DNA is TGTGCCAGCAGCGTGCAGCGGTATGGAAACACCATATATTTT.

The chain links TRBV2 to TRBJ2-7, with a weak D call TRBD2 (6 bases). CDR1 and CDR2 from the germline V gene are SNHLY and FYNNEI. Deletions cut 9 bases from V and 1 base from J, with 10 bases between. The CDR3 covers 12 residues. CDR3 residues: CARGGGSYEQYF. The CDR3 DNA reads TGTGCCAGGGGAGGAGGGTCCTACGAGCAGTACTTC.

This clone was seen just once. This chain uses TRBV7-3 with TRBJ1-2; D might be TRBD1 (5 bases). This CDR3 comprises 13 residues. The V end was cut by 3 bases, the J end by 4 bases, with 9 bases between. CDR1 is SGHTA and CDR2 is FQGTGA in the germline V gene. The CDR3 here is CASSFGTSYGYTF. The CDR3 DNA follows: TGTGCCAGCAGCTTCGGGACGTCCTATGGCTACACCTTC.

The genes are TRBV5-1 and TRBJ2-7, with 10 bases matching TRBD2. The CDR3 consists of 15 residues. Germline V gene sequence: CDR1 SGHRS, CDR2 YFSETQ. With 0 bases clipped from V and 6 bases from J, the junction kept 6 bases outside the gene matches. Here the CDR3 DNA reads TGCGCCAGCAGCTTGGCCGCTAGCGGGAGTTCCGAGCAGTACTTC. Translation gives CASSLAASGSSEQYF.

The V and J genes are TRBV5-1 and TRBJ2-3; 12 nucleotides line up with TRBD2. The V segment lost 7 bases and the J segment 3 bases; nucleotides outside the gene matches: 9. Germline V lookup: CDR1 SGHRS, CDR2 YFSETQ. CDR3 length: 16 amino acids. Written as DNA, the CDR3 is TGCGCCAGCTCCCGTCTCGGACTAGCGGGGACAGATACGCAGTATTTT. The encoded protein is CASSRLGLAGTDTQYF.

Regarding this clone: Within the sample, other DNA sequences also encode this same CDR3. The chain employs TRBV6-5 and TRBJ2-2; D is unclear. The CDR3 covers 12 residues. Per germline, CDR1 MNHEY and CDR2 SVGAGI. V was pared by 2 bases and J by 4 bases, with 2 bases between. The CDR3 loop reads CASSYGTGELFF. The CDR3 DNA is TGTGCCAGCAGTTACGGCACCGGGGAGCTGTTTTTT.

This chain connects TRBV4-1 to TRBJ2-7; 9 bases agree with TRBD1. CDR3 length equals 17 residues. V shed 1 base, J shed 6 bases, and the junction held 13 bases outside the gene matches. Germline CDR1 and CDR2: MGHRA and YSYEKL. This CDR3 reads CASSQVFSGQGVIEQYF. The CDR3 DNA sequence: TGCGCCAGCAGCCAAGTATTTTCGGGACAGGGTGTGATCGAGCAGTACTTC.

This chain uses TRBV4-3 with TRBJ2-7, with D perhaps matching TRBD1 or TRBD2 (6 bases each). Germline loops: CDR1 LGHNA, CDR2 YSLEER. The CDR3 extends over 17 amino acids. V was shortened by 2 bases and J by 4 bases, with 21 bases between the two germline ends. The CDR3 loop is CASSQRALGGLGYEQYF. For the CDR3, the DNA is TGCGCCAGCAGCCAAAGGGCCCTGGGGGGCCTGGGGTACGAGCAGTACTTC.

CDR3 nucleotides: TGTGCCAGCAGCTTAGGGGGTGAGGGCTTCTATGGCTACACCTTC. Translated, it gives CASSLGGEGFYGYTF. The rearrangement joins TRBV7-2 to TRBJ1-2; D not resolved. The germline V gene encodes CDR1 SGHTA and CDR2 FQGNSA. The CDR3 length is 15 residues. Trimming took off 1 base at V and 4 bases at J, with 13 bases between the two ends.